This T cell receptor beta chain originates from a study of blood T cells in healthy people across ages. Study in general: For every two T cells, template switching captured about one barcoded beta molecule. Whole-study findings and limits: Unsorted PBMCs ruled out conclusive naive versus antigen-experienced comparison. Naive T cell percentage showed a strong correlation with the diversity of TCR beta.

The CDR3 sequence is 16 residues long. Trimming removed 4 bases at V and 0 bases at J, with 12 bases between. Per germline, CDR1 KGHDR and CDR2 SFDVKD. Comments on this clonotype: Its antigen is unidentified.

The use of a sample-barcoded 5' primer and a J-beta primer mix characterized a second PCR of roughly 7 to 12 cycles. One entry per CDR3 protein results from TCRdb running MiXCR on the 5' RACE reads. The data contain about 650,000 distinct CDR3 sequences, approximately 52% of them singletons. The specimen was blood. The J gene is TRBJ2-1, the V gene TRBV24-1; D gene ambiguous. The TCR comes from a woman at least 80 years old in good health. Here the CDR3 DNA reads TGTGCCACCAGTGAACGGACCTTAAGCTCCTACAATGAGCAGTTCTTC. Protein sequence: CATSERTLSSYNEQFF.